This T cell receptor beta chain stems from a study of T cells in Graves' hyperthyroidism and ophthalmopathy. Overall study: The initial diagnosis was the point when peripheral blood was collected, ahead of any treatment. Study-wide points: Separating ophthalmopathy from stable hyperthyroidism was achieved by a 13 V-J model.

Points on this clonotype: Its antigen is not known.

There were TCR beta CDR3 regions amplified from RNA transcripts. A set of HTBI primers served as the primers for a first-round RT-PCR of the TCR CDR3. TCRdb processed the multiplex PCR reads anew with MiXCR; each CDR3 protein has one entry. The repertoire includes around 100,000 distinct CDR3 sequences, about 50% of them detected once, and roughly 26% sits in the top ten. V was clipped by 5 bases and J by 0 bases, with 11 bases between them. CDR1 is LNHNV, CDR2 YYDKDF, per germline (reference sequence). CDR3 length equals 16 residues. What was sequenced was blood. The rearrangement joins TRBV15 to TRBJ2-6; D is possibly TRBD1 (5 bases). The clonotype originates from a middle-aged man with Graves' hyperthyroidism. The CDR3 here is CATSPYRSSGANVLTF. The CDR3 DNA reads as TGTGCCACCAGCCCTTACAGGTCCTCTGGGGCCAACGTCCTGACTTTC.